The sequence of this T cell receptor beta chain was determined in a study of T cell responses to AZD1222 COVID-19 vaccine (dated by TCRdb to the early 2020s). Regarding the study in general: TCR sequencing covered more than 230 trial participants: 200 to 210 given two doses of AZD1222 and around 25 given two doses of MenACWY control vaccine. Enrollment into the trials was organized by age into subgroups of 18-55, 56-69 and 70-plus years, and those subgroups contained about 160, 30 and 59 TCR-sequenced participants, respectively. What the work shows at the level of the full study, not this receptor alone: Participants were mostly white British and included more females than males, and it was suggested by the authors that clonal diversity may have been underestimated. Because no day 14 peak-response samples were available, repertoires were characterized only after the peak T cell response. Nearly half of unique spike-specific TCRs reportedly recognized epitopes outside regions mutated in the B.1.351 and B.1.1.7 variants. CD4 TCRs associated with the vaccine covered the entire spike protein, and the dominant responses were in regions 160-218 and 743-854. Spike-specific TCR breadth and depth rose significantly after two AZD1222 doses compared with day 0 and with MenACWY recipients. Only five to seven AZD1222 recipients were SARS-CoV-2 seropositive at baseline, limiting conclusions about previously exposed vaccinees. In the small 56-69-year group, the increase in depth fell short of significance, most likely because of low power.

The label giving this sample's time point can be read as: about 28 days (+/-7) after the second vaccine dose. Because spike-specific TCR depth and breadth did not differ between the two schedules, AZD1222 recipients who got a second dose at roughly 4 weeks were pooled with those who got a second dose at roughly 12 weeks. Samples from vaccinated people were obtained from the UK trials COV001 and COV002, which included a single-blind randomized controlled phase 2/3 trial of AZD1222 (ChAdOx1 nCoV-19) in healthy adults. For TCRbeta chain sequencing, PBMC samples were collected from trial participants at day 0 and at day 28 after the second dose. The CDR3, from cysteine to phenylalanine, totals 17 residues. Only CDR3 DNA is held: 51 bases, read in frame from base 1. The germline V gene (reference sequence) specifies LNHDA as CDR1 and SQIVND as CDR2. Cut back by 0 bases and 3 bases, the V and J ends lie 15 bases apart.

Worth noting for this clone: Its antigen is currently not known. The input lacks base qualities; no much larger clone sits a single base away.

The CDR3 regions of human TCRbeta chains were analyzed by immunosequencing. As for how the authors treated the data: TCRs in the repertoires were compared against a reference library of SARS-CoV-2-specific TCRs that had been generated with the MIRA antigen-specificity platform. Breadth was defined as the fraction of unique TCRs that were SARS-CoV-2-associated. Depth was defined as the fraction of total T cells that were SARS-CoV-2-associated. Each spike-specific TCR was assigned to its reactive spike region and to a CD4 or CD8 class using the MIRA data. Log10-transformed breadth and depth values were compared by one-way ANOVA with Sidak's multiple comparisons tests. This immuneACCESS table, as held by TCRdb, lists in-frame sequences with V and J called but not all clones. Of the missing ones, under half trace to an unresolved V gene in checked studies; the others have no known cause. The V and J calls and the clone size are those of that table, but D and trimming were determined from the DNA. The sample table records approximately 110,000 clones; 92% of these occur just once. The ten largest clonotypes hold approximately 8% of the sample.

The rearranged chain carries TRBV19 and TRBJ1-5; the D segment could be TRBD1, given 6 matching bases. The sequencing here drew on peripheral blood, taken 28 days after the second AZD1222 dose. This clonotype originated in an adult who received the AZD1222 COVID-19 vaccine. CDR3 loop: CASSIDPRQAFNQPQHF. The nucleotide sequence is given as TGTGCCAGTAGTATAGATCCCCGACAGGCATTCAATCAGCCCCAGCATTTT. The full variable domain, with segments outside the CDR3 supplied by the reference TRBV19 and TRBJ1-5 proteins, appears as DGGITQSPKYLFRKEGQNVTLSCEQNLNHDAMYWYRQDPGQGLRLIYYSQIVNDFQKGDIAEGYSVSREKKESFPLTVTSAQKNPTAFYLCASSIDPRQAFNQPQHFGDGTRLSIL.